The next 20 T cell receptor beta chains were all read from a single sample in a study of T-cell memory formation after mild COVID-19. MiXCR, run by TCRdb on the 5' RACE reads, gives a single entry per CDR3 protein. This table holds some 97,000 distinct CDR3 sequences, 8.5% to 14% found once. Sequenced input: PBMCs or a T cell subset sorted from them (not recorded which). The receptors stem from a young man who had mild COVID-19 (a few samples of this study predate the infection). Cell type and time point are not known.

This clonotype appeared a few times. CDR3 sequence (DNA): TGCGCCAGCAGCTTGGAGGAGGAAGAGGCAGATACGCAGTATTTT. This encodes CASSLEEEEADTQYF. V usage is TRBV5-1 and J usage is TRBJ2-3, with D perhaps TRBD2 (5 bases). The CDR3 length is 15 residues. V was clipped by 0 bases and J by 4 bases, with 12 bases between them. Per the germline V gene, CDR1 is SGHRS and CDR2 is YFSETQ.

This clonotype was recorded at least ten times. CDR3 sequence: CASSHSGGLNTEAFF. Written as DNA, the CDR3 is TGTGCCAGCAGCCACAGTGGCGGCCTTAACACTGAAGCTTTCTTT. The genes are TRBV7-3 and TRBJ1-1; D not resolved. The CDR3 runs 15 residues. Germline V gene data show CDR1 as SGHTA and CDR2 as FQGTGA. Between the trimmed V and J ends, which lost 5 bases and 2 bases, there was a span of 15 bases.

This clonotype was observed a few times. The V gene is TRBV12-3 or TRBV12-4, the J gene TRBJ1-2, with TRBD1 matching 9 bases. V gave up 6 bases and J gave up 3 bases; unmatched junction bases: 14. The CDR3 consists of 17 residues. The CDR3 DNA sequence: TGTGCCAGCAGCCCCGGGACAGGGAGAAATCGGGACTATGGCTACACCTTC. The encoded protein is CASSPGTGRNRDYGYTF.

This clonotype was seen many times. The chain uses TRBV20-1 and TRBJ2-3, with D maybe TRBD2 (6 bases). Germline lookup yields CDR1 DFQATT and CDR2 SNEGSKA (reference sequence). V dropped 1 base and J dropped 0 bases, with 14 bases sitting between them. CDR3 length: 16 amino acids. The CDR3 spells CSARVWGDASTDTQYF. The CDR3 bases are TGCAGTGCTAGAGTTTGGGGGGACGCTAGCACAGATACGCAGTATTTT.

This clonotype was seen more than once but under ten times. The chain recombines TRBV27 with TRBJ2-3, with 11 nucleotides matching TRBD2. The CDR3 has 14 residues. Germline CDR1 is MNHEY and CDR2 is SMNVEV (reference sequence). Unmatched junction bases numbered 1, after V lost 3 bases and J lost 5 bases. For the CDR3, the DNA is TGTGCCAGCAGTTTTGGACTAGCGGGAGATACGCAGTATTTT. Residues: CASSFGLAGDTQYF.

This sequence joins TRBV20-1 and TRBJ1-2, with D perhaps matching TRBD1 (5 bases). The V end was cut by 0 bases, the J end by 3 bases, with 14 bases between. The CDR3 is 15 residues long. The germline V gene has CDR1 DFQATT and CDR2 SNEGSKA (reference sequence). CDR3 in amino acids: CSARDHGARDYGYTF. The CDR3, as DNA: TGCAGTGCTAGAGATCATGGGGCGCGGGACTATGGCTACACCTTC.

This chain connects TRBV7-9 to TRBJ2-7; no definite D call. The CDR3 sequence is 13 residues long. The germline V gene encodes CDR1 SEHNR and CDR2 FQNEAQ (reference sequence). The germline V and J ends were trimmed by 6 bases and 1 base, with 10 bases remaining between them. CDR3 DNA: TGTGCCAGCAGTCCTACACTTTCCTACGAGCAGTACGTC. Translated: CASSPTLSYEQYV.

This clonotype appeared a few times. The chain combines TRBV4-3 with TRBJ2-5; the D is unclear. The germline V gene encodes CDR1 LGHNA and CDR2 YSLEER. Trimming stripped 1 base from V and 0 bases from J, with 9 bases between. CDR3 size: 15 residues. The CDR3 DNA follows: TGCGCCAGCAGCCAAGCCTTCGGCAACCAAGAGACCCAGTACTTC. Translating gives CASSQAFGNQETQYF.

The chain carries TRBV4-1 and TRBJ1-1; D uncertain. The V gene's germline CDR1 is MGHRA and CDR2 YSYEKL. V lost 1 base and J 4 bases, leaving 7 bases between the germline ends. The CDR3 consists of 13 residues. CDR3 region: CASSQVVSTEAFF. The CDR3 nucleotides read TGCGCCAGCAGCCAAGTAGTATCCACTGAAGCTTTCTTT.

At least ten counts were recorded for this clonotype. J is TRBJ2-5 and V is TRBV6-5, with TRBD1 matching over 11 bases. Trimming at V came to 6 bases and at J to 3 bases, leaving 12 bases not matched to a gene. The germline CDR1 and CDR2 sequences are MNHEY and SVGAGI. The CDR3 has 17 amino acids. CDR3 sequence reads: CASRPTSGTGGKETQYF. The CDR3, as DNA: TGTGCCAGCAGACCCACCTCCGGGACAGGGGGTAAAGAGACCCAGTACTTC.

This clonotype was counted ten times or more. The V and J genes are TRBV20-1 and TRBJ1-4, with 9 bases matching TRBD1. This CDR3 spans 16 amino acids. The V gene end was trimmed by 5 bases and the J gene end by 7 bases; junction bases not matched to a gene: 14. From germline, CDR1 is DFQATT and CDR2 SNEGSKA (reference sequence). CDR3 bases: TGCAGTGCTCCCAAATTACGGACAGGGGTCGGTGAAAAACTGTTTTTT. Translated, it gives CSAPKLRTGVGEKLFF.

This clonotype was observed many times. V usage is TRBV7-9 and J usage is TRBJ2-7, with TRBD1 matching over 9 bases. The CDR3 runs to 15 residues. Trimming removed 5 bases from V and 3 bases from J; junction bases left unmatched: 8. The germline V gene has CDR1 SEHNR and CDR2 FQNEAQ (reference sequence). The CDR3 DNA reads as TGTGCCAGCAGCCTTCTCACAGGGGGCAGCTACGAGCAGTACTTC. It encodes CASSLLTGGSYEQYF.

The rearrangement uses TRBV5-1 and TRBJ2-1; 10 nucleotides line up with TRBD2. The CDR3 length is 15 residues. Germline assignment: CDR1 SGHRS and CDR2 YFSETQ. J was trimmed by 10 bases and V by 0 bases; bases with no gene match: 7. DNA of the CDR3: TGCGCCAGCAGCTTGGGTAGCGGGGGGCAGAGAGAGCAGTTCTTC. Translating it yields CASSLGSGGQREQFF.

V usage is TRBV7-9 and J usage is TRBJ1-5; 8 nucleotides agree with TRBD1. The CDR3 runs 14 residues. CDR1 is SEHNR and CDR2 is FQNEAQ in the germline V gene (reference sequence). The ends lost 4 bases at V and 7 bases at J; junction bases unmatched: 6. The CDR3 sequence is CASSSTGGGQPQHF. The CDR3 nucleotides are TGTGCCAGCAGCTCCACAGGGGGTGGACAGCCCCAGCATTTT.

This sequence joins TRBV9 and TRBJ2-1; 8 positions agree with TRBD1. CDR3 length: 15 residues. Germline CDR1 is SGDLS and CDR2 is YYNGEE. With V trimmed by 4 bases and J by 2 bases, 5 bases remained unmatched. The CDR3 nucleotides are TGTGCCAGCAGCTTCCGGACAGGGACCTACAATGAGCAGTTCTTC. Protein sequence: CASSFRTGTYNEQFF.

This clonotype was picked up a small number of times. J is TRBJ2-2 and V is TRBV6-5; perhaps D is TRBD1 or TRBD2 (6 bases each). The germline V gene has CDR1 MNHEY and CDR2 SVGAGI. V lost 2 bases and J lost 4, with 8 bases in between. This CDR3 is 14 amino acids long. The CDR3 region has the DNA TGTGCCAGCAGTTACGGGGGGCTCACCGGGGAGCTGTTTTTT. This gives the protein CASSYGGLTGELFF.

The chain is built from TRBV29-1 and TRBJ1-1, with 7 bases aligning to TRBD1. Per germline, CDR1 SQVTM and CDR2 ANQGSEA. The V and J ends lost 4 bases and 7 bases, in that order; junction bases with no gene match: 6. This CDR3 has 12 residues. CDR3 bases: TGCAGCGTTGGTCTAGGGGGCATTGAAGCTTTCTTT. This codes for CSVGLGGIEAFF.

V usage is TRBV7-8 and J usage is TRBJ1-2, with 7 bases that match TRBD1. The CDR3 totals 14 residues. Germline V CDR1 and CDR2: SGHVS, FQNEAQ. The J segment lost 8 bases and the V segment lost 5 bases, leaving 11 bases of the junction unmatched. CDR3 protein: CASSSAPGGAGYTF. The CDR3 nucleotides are TGTGCCAGCAGCAGTGCCCCAGGGGGAGCGGGCTACACCTTC.

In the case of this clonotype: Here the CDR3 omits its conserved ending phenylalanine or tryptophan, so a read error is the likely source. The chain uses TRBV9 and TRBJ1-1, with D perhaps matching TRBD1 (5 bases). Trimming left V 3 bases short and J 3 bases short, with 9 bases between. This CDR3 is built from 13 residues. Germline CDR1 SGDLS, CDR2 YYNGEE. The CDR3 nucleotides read TGTGCCAGCAGCGGATGGGGGGACACTGAAGCTTTCCTT. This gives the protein CASSGWGDTEAFL.

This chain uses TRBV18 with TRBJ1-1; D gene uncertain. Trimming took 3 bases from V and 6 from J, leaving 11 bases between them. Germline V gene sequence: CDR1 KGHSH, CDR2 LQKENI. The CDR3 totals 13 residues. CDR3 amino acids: CASSPGRAPEAFF. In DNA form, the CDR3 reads TGTGCCAGCTCACCCGGCCGCGCCCCTGAAGCTTTCTTT.